The clone carrying this T cell receptor (beta chain) occurred a few times. The antigen remains unidentified. Here immunoSEQ multiplex PCR was the method, and the copy in TCRdb shows in-frame clones only, minus some. The sample has about 94,000 clones, more than 85% seen once; the top ten hold roughly 0.5%. The sample belongs to a study of graft-versus-host responses after intestinal transplantation. The study's findings and limits: Early post-transplant HvG declines showed an association with peak circulating GvH clone levels.

Trimming removed 7 bases from V and 4 bases from J, with 16 bases in between. CDR3 length equals 14 residues. In germline, CDR1 is MNHNS, CDR2 SASEGT. The TCR originated in a human donor who received an intestinal transplant. The chain recombines TRBV6-1 with TRBJ1-1, with unresolved D. The material sequenced was unstimulated CD8+ T cells sorted from spleen or lymph node cells, taken before intestinal transplant. The CDR3 DNA reads as TGTGCCAGCATCGACTTTCTGGGGAGCACTGAAGCTTTCTTT. It translates to CASIDFLGSTEAFF.